These 18 T cell receptor beta chains share one sample of origin, sequenced in a study of shared clonotypes between healthy human individuals. Here immunoSEQ multiplex PCR was the method, and the copy in TCRdb shows in-frame clones only, minus some. The sample carries millions of clones, over 85% recorded once. Sequenced input: naive CD4+ T cells sorted from blood. Specified subset: CD45RA+ positively selected. The receptors come from a man aged 18 to 35 in good health.

This chain connects TRBV11-2 to TRBJ2-5; D is perhaps TRBD2 (5 bases). Germline CDR1 reads SGHAT; CDR2 reads FQNNGV. The CDR3 has 13 amino acids. V lost 5 bases, J lost 3 bases, and 10 bases lay in between. The chain's CDR3 is CASSGGLKETQYF. For the CDR3, the DNA is TGTGCCAGCAGCGGCGGGCTTAAAGAGACCCAGTACTTC.

V usage is TRBV7-2 and J usage is TRBJ2-5, with D possibly being TRBD1 (7 bases). CDR1 SGHTA and CDR2 FQGNSA come from the germline V gene. The V and J ends lost 5 bases and 4 bases respectively, with 17 bases between them. The CDR3 spans 15 residues. CDR3 sequence (DNA): TGTGCCAGCAGCCTCCTACAGGGGCGGGGAGAGACCCAGTACTTC. It codes for CASSLLQGRGETQYF. Drawing the rest from reference TRBV7-2 and TRBJ2-5, the complete variable domain is GAGVSQSPSNKVTEKGKDVELRCDPISGHTALYWYRQSLGQGLEFLIYFQGNSAPDKSGLPSDRFSAERTGGSVSTLTIQRTQQEDSAVYLCASSLLQGRGETQYFGPGTRLLVL.

V and J are TRBV5-4 and TRBJ2-3; 8 bases are a match to TRBD2. V lost 4 bases and J lost 1; bases outside the gene matches: 5. The V gene's germline CDR1 is SGHNT and CDR2 YYREEE (reference sequence). CDR3 length equals 15 residues. The CDR3 is CASSPPRGGTDTQYF. The CDR3, as DNA: TGTGCCAGCAGCCCGCCGCGGGGGGGCACAGATACGCAGTATTTT.

V is TRBV6-5 and J is TRBJ1-2; no clear D gene. CDR1 and CDR2 (germline): MNHEY, SVGAGI. The germline V and J ends were trimmed by 4 bases and 4 bases, with 16 bases remaining between them. The CDR3 has 15 residues. The chain's CDR3 is CASSSTTIGVYGYTF. The CDR3, as DNA: TGTGCCAGCAGTTCGACCACCATAGGAGTCTATGGCTACACCTTC.

V and J are TRBV6-1 and TRBJ2-7; D is ambiguous. The CDR3 contains 13 residues. Germline V gene lookup returns CDR1 MNHNS and CDR2 SASEGT. V lost 2 bases and J lost 3, with 8 bases in between. The CDR3 bases are TGTGCCAGCAGTGAATATATCAACTACGAGCAGTACTTC. It is translated as CASSEYINYEQYF.

This clone was counted between two and nine times. V usage is TRBV19 and J usage is TRBJ1-1; D is unresolved. Germline CDR1 is LNHDA and CDR2 is SQIVND (reference sequence). V lost 2 bases, J lost 1 base, and 11 bases lay in between. The CDR3 sequence is 15 residues long. The CDR3 coding sequence is TGTGCCAGTAGTATACCTGCCATGAGGAACACTGAAGCTTTCTTT. This sequence encodes CASSIPAMRNTEAFF. The full variable domain, rest sourced from reference TRBV19 and TRBJ1-1, is DGGITQSPKYLFRKEGQNVTLSCEQNLNHDAMYWYRQDPGQGLRLIYYSQIVNDFQKGDIAEGYSVSREKKESFPLTVTSAQKNPTAFYLCASSIPAMRNTEAFFGQGTRLTVV.

This rearrangement joins TRBV6-6 to TRBJ1-2; 9 bases fit TRBD1. J was trimmed by 4 bases and V by 6 bases; bases with no gene match: 6. The CDR3 covers 14 residues. Germline assignment: CDR1 MNHNY and CDR2 SVGAGI (reference sequence). In nucleotides, the CDR3 is TGTGCCAGCAGGCTAAACAGGGGGCCCTATGGCTACACCTTC. It is translated as CASRLNRGPYGYTF.

The genes are TRBV28 and TRBJ1-4; D unclear. This CDR3 has 14 residues. The germline V and J ends were trimmed by 8 bases and 7 bases, with 17 bases remaining between them. CDR1 and CDR2 (germline): MDHEN, SYDVKM. CDR3: CASRNTVGREKLFF. In DNA, the CDR3 is TGTGCCAGCCGAAATACGGTGGGCCGTGAAAAACTGTTTTTT.

This chain uses TRBV10-3 with TRBJ1-3, with D perhaps matching TRBD1 (5 bases). V dropped 2 bases and J dropped 1 base, with 12 bases sitting between them. Germline loops: CDR1 ENHRY, CDR2 SYGVKD. This CDR3 contains 16 residues. This CDR3 is CAISELGTGSGNTIYF. The CDR3 DNA sequence: TGTGCCATCAGTGAGCTCGGGACGGGTTCTGGAAACACCATATATTTT.

This clone was seen just once. The rearrangement joins TRBV19 to TRBJ2-6; 7 bases map to TRBD1. The V gene end was trimmed by 3 bases and the J gene end by 2 bases; junction bases not matched to a gene: 7. The germline V gene encodes CDR1 LNHDA and CDR2 SQIVND (reference sequence). The CDR3 extends over 17 amino acids. The CDR3, as DNA: TGTGCCAGTAGTATCTGGACAGGCGCCCCTGGGGCCAACGTCCTGACTTTC. This encodes CASSIWTGAPGANVLTF. The full variable domain, with the rest looked up from reference TRBV19 and TRBJ2-6, is DGGITQSPKYLFRKEGQNVTLSCEQNLNHDAMYWYRQDPGQGLRLIYYSQIVNDFQKGDIAEGYSVSREKKESFPLTVTSAQKNPTAFYLCASSIWTGAPGANVLTFGAGSRLTVL.

This clone was observed a single time. The chain couples TRBV4-1 to TRBJ1-1; TRBD1 agrees at 9 bases. The V segment lost 2 bases and the J segment 1 base; nucleotides outside the gene matches: 5. The germline CDR1 and CDR2 sequences are MGHRA and YSYEKL. The CDR3 totals 16 residues. CDR3 residues: CASSQRTGERNTEAFF. The CDR3 nucleotides read TGCGCCAGCAGCCAACGGACAGGGGAGAGGAACACTGAAGCTTTCTTT.

The CDR3 is CASSPLQGDYEQYF. The CDR3 nucleotides are TGTGCCAGCTCACCACTACAGGGGGACTACGAGCAGTACTTC. The chain uses TRBV18 and TRBJ2-7; 8 bases are shared with TRBD1. The length of the CDR3 is 14 residues. The ends lost 1 base at V and 3 bases at J; junction bases unmatched: 2. The germline V gene encodes CDR1 KGHSH and CDR2 LQKENI.

CDR3 nucleotide sequence: TGTGCCAGCAGCTTAGAGGGGACTAGCACCTACAATGAGCAGTTCTTC. This codes for CASSLEGTSTYNEQFF. V is TRBV11-3 and J is TRBJ2-1, with 9 bases matching TRBD2. With V trimmed by 0 bases and J by 2 bases, 2 bases remained unmatched. This CDR3 is built from 16 residues. Germline assignment: CDR1 SGHNT and CDR2 YENEEA.

The V call is TRBV4-3, the J call TRBJ1-3; no clear D. Germline V gene data show CDR1 as LGHNA and CDR2 as YSLEER. The CDR3 runs 15 residues. V was pared by 0 bases and J by 0 bases, with 6 bases between. The CDR3 nucleotides read TGCGCCAGCAGCCAAGATTCGGGCTCTGGAAACACCATATATTTT. Translating gives CASSQDSGSGNTIYF.

The rearrangement links TRBV2 to TRBJ1-3; no clear D gene. Trimming stripped 8 bases from V and 0 bases from J, with 17 bases between. Germline CDR1 and CDR2: SNHLY and FYNNEI. This CDR3 has 16 residues. The CDR3 nucleotides are TGTGCCAGCTCCATGATTGCCTCGGACTCTGGAAACACCATATATTTT. This codes for CASSMIASDSGNTIYF.

The chain joins TRBV10-2 to TRBJ2-5; TRBD2 matches 8 bases. The CDR3 loop spans 18 amino acids. V lost 6 bases, J lost 1 base, and 16 bases stayed unmatched. Looked up from germline, CDR1 is WSHSY and CDR2 is SAAADI. The CDR3 sequence: CASSQRASGWGVQETQYF. CDR3 DNA: TGCGCCAGCAGCCAGAGGGCTAGCGGGTGGGGGGTCCAAGAGACCCAGTACTTC.

The genes are TRBV7-2 and TRBJ1-5; 7 positions match TRBD1. CDR3 size: 15 residues. Germline trimming cut 5 bases from V and 5 bases from J; bases unmatched to any gene: 9. Germline CDR1 and CDR2: SGHTA and FQGNSA. CDR3 sequence reads: CASSGGGLRDQPQHF. In nucleotides, the CDR3 is TGTGCCAGCAGCGGAGGGGGCTTGAGGGATCAGCCCCAGCATTTT.

The chain employs TRBV7-9 and TRBJ1-6; unclear D gene. Trimming pared 0 bases from V and 6 bases from J, leaving 12 bases between. The CDR3 extends over 16 amino acids. Germline values: CDR1 SEHNR, CDR2 FQNEAQ (reference sequence). The CDR3 DNA reads TGTGCCAGCAGCTTAGCGCTCGGGGAAGTTAATTCACCCCTCCACTTT. Residues: CASSLALGEVNSPLHF.